This T cell receptor (beta chain) is from a study of sequential checkpoint blockade in melanoma. Study summary: TCRβ was sequenced from DNA of under 100 pretreatment tumors. Study-level points and caveats: Mutational load did not correlate with tumor T-cell fraction or clonality.

The table came from immunoSEQ multiplex PCR; TCRdb's copy has only in-frame clones and leaves some out. The sample shows 8,100 or so clones, roughly 28% of them seen only once. This clone was found a few times. As yet, its antigen is unknown. Treatment meaning: randomized to nivolumab then ipilimumab (arm A) or the reverse (arm B). Unmatched junction bases numbered 6, after V lost 8 bases and J lost 5 bases. The CDR3 has 13 amino acids. Germline-derived CDR1 and CDR2 are MNHGY and SAAAGT. The sequences come from tumor tissue (inferred from file names), collected from a patient given nivolumab and ipilimumab in sequence. The chain couples TRBV6-8 to TRBJ2-1; 7 bases match TRBD2. The sequence derives from a human donor with melanoma. DNA of the CDR3: TGTGCCAGCTCAGCCGGGAGGCACAATGAGCAGTTCTTC. This translates into CASSAGRHNEQFF.